These 25 T cell receptor beta chains were all obtained from the same sample, sequenced in a study of T cells after yellow fever vaccination. MiXCR was run by TCRdb on the 5' RACE reads, yielding one entry per CDR3 protein. There are 300,000 to 400,000 distinct CDR3 sequences in the sample; 8.5% to 9% occur only once, and more than 15% lies in the top ten. This specimen was PBMCs, taken on the day of the first yellow fever vaccination. The receptors come from a man between 18 and 29 years old who received the YFV17D yellow fever vaccine.

The V and J genes are TRBV6-5 and TRBJ1-2; 10 bases agree with TRBD1. Germline CDR1 MNHEY, CDR2 SVGAGI. The CDR3 loop spans 15 amino acids. Trimming took 1 base from V and 4 from J; bases not matched to a gene: 3. This chain's CDR3 is CASSYLGQGSYGYTF. For the CDR3, the DNA is TGTGCCAGCAGTTACTTGGGACAGGGGAGCTATGGCTACACCTTC.

The chain recombines TRBV5-6 with TRBJ2-5; 8 nucleotides line up with TRBD2. The V gene's germline CDR1 is SGHDT and CDR2 YYEEEE. The CDR3 is made up of 13 amino acids. V dropped 0 bases and J dropped 9; count of bases not matched to a gene: 4. CDR3 sequence reads: CASSLAGGEAQYF. CDR3 coding DNA: TGTGCCAGCAGCTTGGCGGGGGGGGAGGCCCAGTACTTC.

This clonotype came up a few times. The V and J genes are TRBV11-2 and TRBJ2-1; 13 positions agree with TRBD2. The V gene end was trimmed by 4 bases and the J gene end by 4 bases; junction bases not matched to a gene: 7. CDR1 and CDR2 from the germline V gene are SGHAT and FQNNGV. The CDR3 consists of 17 residues. This CDR3 reads CASSSRTSGGSYNEQFF. DNA for the CDR3: TGTGCCAGCAGCTCCCGGACTAGCGGGGGAAGTTACAATGAGCAGTTCTTC.

The table lists this clonotype with many counts. The chain combines TRBV30 with TRBJ2-5, with D possibly matching TRBD2 (6 bases). V lost 0 bases and J 1 base, leaving 12 bases between the germline ends. Per germline, CDR1 GTSNPN and CDR2 SVGIG (reference sequence). This CDR3 spans 15 amino acids. In nucleotides, the CDR3 is TGTGCCTGGAGTGTAGCGGGCCTAGCCCAAGAGACCCAGTACTTC. It yields the protein CAWSVAGLAQETQYF.

A few counts support this clonotype. J is TRBJ2-2 and V is TRBV9; either TRBD1 or TRBD2 may fit D (5 bases each). This CDR3 is built from 14 residues. From germline, CDR1 is SGDLS and CDR2 YYNGEE. The V end lost 1 base, the J end lost 6 bases, and 10 bases lay between the germline ends. CDR3 protein: CASSVRGVSGELFF. CDR3 DNA sequence: TGTGCCAGCAGCGTAAGAGGGGTGTCCGGGGAGCTGTTTTTT.

The chain recombines TRBV19 with TRBJ1-5; D unresolved. Trimming left V 4 bases short and J 10 bases short, with 11 bases between. There are 12 residues in the CDR3. Germline lookup yields CDR1 LNHDA and CDR2 SQIVND (reference sequence). The CDR3 sequence is CASSTDPSPQHF. The DNA for the CDR3 is TGTGCCAGTAGTACCGACCCGTCTCCCCAGCATTTT.

This chain's CDR3 is CASSLAGSGESYNEQFF. The CDR3 region has the DNA TGTGCCAGCAGCTTAGCGGGGAGCGGGGAGTCCTACAATGAGCAGTTCTTC. The chain uses TRBV7-2 and TRBJ2-1, with TRBD2 identical over 7 bases. V dropped 0 bases and J dropped 1; count of bases not matched to a gene: 6. The CDR3 has 17 amino acids. CDR1 SGHTA and CDR2 FQGNSA come from the germline V gene.

The rearrangement uses TRBV6-2 or TRBV6-3 and TRBJ2-3, with D unresolved. In germline, CDR1 is MNHEY, CDR2 SVGEGT. The V and J ends lost 2 bases and 4 bases respectively, with 4 bases between them. The CDR3 sequence is 12 residues long. This CDR3 is CASSYRPDTQYF. Here the CDR3 DNA reads TGTGCCAGCAGTTACCGCCCAGATACGCAGTATTTT.

This clonotype showed up many times. This rearrangement joins TRBV19 to TRBJ1-5, with 10 bases matching TRBD1. V trimming: 4 bases; J trimming: 7 bases; junction bases outside the gene matches: 13. The CDR3 consists of 17 residues. Germline assignment: CDR1 LNHDA and CDR2 SQIVND (reference sequence). The CDR3 nucleotides are TGTGCCAGTAGTAGCCTCTCCCGGGACAGGGGTCGGCAGCCCCAGCATTTT. It encodes CASSSLSRDRGRQPQHF. Using reference TRBV19 and TRBJ1-5 for the parts outside the CDR3, the full variable domain is DGGITQSPKYLFRKEGQNVTLSCEQNLNHDAMYWYRQDPGQGLRLIYYSQIVNDFQKGDIAEGYSVSREKKESFPLTVTSAQKNPTAFYLCASSSLSRDRGRQPQHFGDGTRLSIL.

This clonotype was observed a few times. The chain carries TRBV4-3 and TRBJ2-7; tentatively, D is TRBD2 (6 bases). V gave up 0 bases and J gave up 0 bases, with 12 bases separating them. CDR1 is LGHNA and CDR2 is YSLEER in the germline V gene. The length of the CDR3 is 16 residues. CDR3 amino acids: CASSQELRGYSYEQYF. The CDR3 DNA reads TGCGCCAGCAGCCAAGAGCTGCGGGGATACTCCTACGAGCAGTACTTC.

The chain couples TRBV29-1 to TRBJ2-2; TRBD1 matches 9 bases. Per germline, CDR1 SQVTM and CDR2 ANQGSEA. V shed 3 bases and J 7 bases; nucleotides not matched to a gene: 9. The CDR3 has 15 residues. The CDR3 here is CSVDKGQGIDGELFF. In DNA form, the CDR3 reads TGCAGCGTTGACAAAGGACAGGGGATTGACGGGGAGCTGTTTTTT.

V gene TRBV6-1 combines with J gene TRBJ2-7; D gene ambiguous. V gave up 6 bases and J gave up 3 bases, with 12 bases separating them. This CDR3 has 13 residues. The V gene's germline CDR1 is MNHNS and CDR2 SASEGT. DNA for the CDR3: TGTGCCAGCAGGGCCCTAGGTAGCTACGAGCAGTACGTC. This encodes CASRALGSYEQYV.

For this clonotype: Compared with germline, one end of the junction differs, possibly owing to a read error. The V and J genes are TRBV5-4 and TRBJ1-1, with D hard to call. The CDR3 extends over 13 amino acids. Germline-derived CDR1 and CDR2 are SGHNT and YYREEE (reference sequence). CDR3 DNA sequence: TGTGCCAGCAGCTTGGACTTGAACACTGAAGCTGTCTTT. Translating gives CASSLDLNTEAVF.

A few counts support this clonotype. The chain links TRBV15 to TRBJ2-1; 12 bases align to TRBD2. With 9 bases clipped from V and 6 bases from J, the junction kept 3 bases outside the gene matches. CDR1 and CDR2 (germline): LNHNV, YYDKDF (reference sequence). The CDR3 totals 13 residues. In DNA, the CDR3 is TGTGCCACAGGACTAGCGGGGTTCAATGAGCAGTTCTTC. It codes for CATGLAGFNEQFF.

The chain recombines TRBV11-2 with TRBJ2-1; tentatively, D is TRBD1 or TRBD2 (5 bases each). V was cut by 7 bases and J by 0 bases, with 28 bases left in between. The V gene's germline CDR1 is SGHAT and CDR2 FQNNGV. This CDR3 is built from 20 residues. The CDR3 here is CASTLPPGTTYQSSYNEQFF. As DNA, the CDR3 is TGTGCCAGCACCCTCCCCCCCGGGACGACCTACCAGAGCTCCTACAATGAGCAGTTCTTC.

This chain links TRBV7-2 with TRBJ2-1, with TRBD2 matching 8 bases. Trimming removed 1 base from V and 9 bases from J; junction bases left unmatched: 8. The germline V gene encodes CDR1 SGHTA and CDR2 FQGNSA. This CDR3 has 15 residues. CDR3 amino acids: CASSLERGGAREQFF. CDR3 DNA sequence: TGTGCCAGCAGCTTAGAACGGGGGGGGGCACGTGAGCAGTTCTTC.

The rearrangement joins TRBV4-3 to TRBJ2-1; D might be TRBD2 (6 bases). Germline values: CDR1 LGHNA, CDR2 YSLEER. Between the trimmed V and J ends, which lost 5 bases and 10 bases, there was a span of 24 bases. The CDR3 is 16 residues long. The CDR3 here is CASSGRVAGRIREQFF. The CDR3, as DNA: TGCGCCAGCAGCGGCCGCGTCGCGGGAAGGATAAGAGAGCAGTTCTTC.

The chain has TRBV6-2 or TRBV6-3 and TRBJ2-1, with unresolved D. V was trimmed by 0 bases and J by 6 bases, leaving 9 bases between them. Germline V CDR1 and CDR2: MNHEY, SVGEGT. The CDR3 totals 14 residues. The CDR3 region has the DNA TGTGCCAGCAGTTACTCGCCTCAGACCAATGAGCAGTTCTTC. Translating gives CASSYSPQTNEQFF.

This rearrangement joins TRBV7-3 to TRBJ1-5; D possibly corresponds to TRBD1 (6 bases). CDR1 is SGHTA, CDR2 FQGTGA, per germline. Trimming removed 1 base from V and 5 bases from J, with 12 bases in between. This CDR3 region has 15 residues. The DNA for the CDR3 is TGTGCCAGCAGCTTAATCGGACAGAGATATCAGCCCCAGCATTTT. Translated: CASSLIGQRYQPQHF. The full variable domain, its missing parts supplied by reference TRBV7-3 and TRBJ1-5, is GAGVSQTPSNKVTEKGKYVELRCDPISGHTALYWYRQSLGQGPEFLIYFQGTGAADDSGLPNDRFFAVRPEGSVSTLKIQRTERGDSAVYLCASSLIGQRYQPQHFGDGTRLSIL.

This chain joins TRBV20-1 and TRBJ1-5; TRBD1 matches at 7 bases. Germline V gene data show CDR1 as DFQATT and CDR2 as SNEGSKA (reference sequence). CDR3 length: 12 amino acids. The CDR3 nucleotides are TGCAGCACAGGGGATTTAGGTCAGCCCCAGCATTTT. Residues: CSTGDLGQPQHF.

This clonotype showed up just a few times. The rearrangement uses TRBV10-3 and TRBJ2-1; a weak D match, TRBD2 (6 bases). Germline V lookup: CDR1 ENHRY, CDR2 SYGVKD. Deletions cut 2 bases from V and 8 bases from J, with 10 bases between. The length of the CDR3 is 13 residues. In DNA, the CDR3 is TGTGCCATCAGTGAGAGACTAGGCGATGAGCAGTTCTTC. Amino acids: CAISERLGDEQFF.

In its sample, this clonotype was seen a few times. The V and J genes are TRBV4-3 and TRBJ1-3; no reliable D call. Germline CDR1 reads LGHNA; CDR2 reads YSLEER. V gave up 0 bases and J gave up 0 bases, with 9 bases separating them. CDR3 length: 16 residues. The CDR3 region has the DNA TGCGCCAGCAGCCAAGAGACCGGGAACTCTGGAAACACCATATATTTT. Translated: CASSQETGNSGNTIYF.

CDR3 amino acids: CASSQDPNSPLHF. Written as DNA, the CDR3 is TGTGCCAGCAGCCAAGATCCAAATTCACCCCTCCACTTT. V is TRBV4-2 and J is TRBJ1-6; D is undetermined. The CDR3 is 13 amino acids. In germline, CDR1 is LGHNA, CDR2 YNFKEQ. V was trimmed by 0 bases and J by 7 bases, leaving 4 bases between them.

The V and J genes are TRBV6-1 and TRBJ2-1; TRBD2 might be the D (7 bases). The V end was cut by 4 bases, the J end by 5 bases, with 12 bases between. The CDR3 runs to 14 residues. CDR1 MNHNS and CDR2 SASEGT come from the germline V gene. CDR3 bases: TGTGCCAGCAGTGGCGCGGGGGCCGACAATGAGCAGTTCTTC. Amino acid sequence: CASSGAGADNEQFF.

This clonotype was seen many times. The gene calls are TRBV28 and TRBJ1-5, with TRBD1 matching over 7 bases. V shed 4 bases, J shed 5 bases, and the junction held 11 bases outside the gene matches. Germline V CDR1 and CDR2: MDHEN, SYDVKM. The CDR3 length is 16 residues. DNA of the CDR3: TGTGCCAGCAGTTGGCGTGGCAGGGGGGGGTATCAGCCCCAGCATTTT. This encodes CASSWRGRGGYQPQHF.